The clone carrying this T cell receptor beta chain was picked up a small number of times. Antigen specificity is unknown. The same CDR3 can be traced to other DNA sequences in this sample. The sample comes from a study of cytotoxic CD8 clonotypes in ibrutinib-treated CLL. Sequencing was performed with immunoSEQ multiplex PCR; in TCRdb, only in-frame clones are kept and a portion is missing. The sample holds 110,000 to 150,000 clones, about 80% seen once. Regarding the study as a whole: Among the clonotypes, public ones were uncommon and contracted or held stable on treatment. A rise in clonality was seen at ibrutinib response, and a fall back toward baseline was seen at progression. Clonality (at baseline) was higher than in age-matched healthy donors and tracked circulating CD8+ T-cell counts.

The CDR3 has 13 residues. The V end lost 3 bases, the J end lost 1 base, and 6 bases lay between the germline ends. Germline CDR1 MDHEN, CDR2 SYDVKM. PBMCs were cryopreserved, and about 1.8 micrograms of genomic DNA from them went into TCR beta libraries. This material consisted of PBMCs, taken after 24 months of ibrutinib treatment. The TCR was taken from a human donor with chronic lymphocytic leukemia. The rearrangement joins TRBV28 to TRBJ1-1; D unclear. The CDR3 DNA reads as TGTGCCAGCAGTTTCGGGCAGAACACTGAAGCTTTCTTT. It codes for CASSFGQNTEAFF.